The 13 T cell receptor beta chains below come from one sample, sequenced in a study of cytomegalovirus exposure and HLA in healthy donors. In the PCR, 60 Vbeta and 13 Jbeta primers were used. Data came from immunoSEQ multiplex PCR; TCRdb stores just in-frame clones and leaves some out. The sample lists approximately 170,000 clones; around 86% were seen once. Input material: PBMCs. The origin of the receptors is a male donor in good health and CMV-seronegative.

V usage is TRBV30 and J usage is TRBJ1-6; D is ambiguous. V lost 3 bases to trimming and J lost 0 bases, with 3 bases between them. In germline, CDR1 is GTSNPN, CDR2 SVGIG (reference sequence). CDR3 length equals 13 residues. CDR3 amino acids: CAWRRSYNSPLHF. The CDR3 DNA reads TGTGCCTGGAGGCGCTCCTATAATTCACCCCTCCACTTT.

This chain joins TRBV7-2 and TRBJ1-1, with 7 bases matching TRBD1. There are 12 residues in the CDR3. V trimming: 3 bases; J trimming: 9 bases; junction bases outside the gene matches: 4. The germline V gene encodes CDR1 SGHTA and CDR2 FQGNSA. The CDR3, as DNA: TGTGCCAGCAGCTTTAGGAGGGGGCAAGCTTTCTTT. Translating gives CASSFRRGQAFF.

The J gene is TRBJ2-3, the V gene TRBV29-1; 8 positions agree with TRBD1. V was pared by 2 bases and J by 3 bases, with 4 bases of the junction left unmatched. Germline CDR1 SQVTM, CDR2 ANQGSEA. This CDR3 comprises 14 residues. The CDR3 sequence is CSVESWTGTDTQYF. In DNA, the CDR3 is TGCAGCGTTGAAAGCTGGACAGGGACAGATACGCAGTATTTT.

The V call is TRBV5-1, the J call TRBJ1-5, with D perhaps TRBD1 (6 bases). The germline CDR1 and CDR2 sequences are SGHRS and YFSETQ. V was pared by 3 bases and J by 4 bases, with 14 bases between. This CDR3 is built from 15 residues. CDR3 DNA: TGCGCCAGCAGCTACGACGGGACACTTAATCAGCCCCAGCATTTT. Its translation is CASSYDGTLNQPQHF.

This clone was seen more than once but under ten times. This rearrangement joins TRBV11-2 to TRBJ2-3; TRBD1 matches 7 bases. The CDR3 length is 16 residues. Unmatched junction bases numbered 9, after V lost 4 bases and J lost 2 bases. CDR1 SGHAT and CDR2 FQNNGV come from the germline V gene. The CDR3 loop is CASSWTGTDNTDTQYF. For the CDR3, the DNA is TGTGCCAGCAGCTGGACCGGGACAGATAACACAGATACGCAGTATTTT.

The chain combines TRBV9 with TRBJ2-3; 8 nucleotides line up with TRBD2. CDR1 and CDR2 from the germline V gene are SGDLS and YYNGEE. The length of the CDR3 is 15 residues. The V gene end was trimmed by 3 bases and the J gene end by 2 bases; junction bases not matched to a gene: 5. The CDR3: CASSARGGSTDTQYF. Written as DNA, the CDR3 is TGTGCCAGCAGCGCCCGGGGGGGTTCCACAGATACGCAGTATTTT.

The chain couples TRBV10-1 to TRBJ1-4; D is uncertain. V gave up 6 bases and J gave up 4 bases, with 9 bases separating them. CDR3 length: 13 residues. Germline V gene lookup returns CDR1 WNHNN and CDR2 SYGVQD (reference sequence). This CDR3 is CASSNYLNEKLFF. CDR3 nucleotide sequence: TGCGCCAGCAGCAACTACCTTAATGAAAAACTGTTTTTT.

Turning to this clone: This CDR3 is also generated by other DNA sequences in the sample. CDR3 loop: CASSATVRGAHETQYF. The CDR3 DNA follows: TGTGCCAGCAGTGCTACTGTCAGGGGGGCCCACGAGACCCAGTACTTC. The J gene is TRBJ2-5, the V gene TRBV6-1; TRBD1 might be the D (7 bases). The V and J ends lost 4 bases and 5 bases respectively, with 20 bases between them. Germline CDR1 reads MNHNS; CDR2 reads SASEGT. The CDR3 extends over 16 amino acids.

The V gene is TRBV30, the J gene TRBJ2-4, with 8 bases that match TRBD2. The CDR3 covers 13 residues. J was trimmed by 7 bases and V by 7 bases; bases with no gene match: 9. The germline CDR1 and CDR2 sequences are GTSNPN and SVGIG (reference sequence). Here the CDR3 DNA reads TGTGCCTTCACCCCGGGGGGGAGGAACATTCAGTACTTC. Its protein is CAFTPGGRNIQYF.

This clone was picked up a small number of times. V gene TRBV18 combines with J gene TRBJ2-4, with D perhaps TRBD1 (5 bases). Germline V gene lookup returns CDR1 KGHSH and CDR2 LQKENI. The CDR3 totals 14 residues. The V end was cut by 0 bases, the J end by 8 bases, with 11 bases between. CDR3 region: CASSPPTRVYIQYF. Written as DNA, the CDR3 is TGTGCCAGCTCACCACCGACCAGGGTGTACATTCAGTACTTC.

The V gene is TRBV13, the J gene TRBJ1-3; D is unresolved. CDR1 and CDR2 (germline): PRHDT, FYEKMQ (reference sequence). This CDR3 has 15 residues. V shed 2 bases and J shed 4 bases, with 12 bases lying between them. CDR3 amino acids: CASSLYKLSGNTIYF. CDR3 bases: TGTGCCAGCAGCTTATATAAGCTCTCCGGAAACACCATATATTTT.

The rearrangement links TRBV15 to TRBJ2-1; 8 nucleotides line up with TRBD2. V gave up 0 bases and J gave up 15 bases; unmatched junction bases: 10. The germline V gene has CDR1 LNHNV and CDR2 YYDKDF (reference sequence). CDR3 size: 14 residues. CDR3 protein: CATSRERGAYSRFF. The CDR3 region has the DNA TGTGCCACCAGCAGAGAGCGGGGGGCTTATTCTCGGTTCTTC.

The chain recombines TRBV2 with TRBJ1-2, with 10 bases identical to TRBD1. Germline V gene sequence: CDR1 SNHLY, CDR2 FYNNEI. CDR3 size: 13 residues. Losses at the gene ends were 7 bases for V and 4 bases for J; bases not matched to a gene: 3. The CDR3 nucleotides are TGTGCCAGCACGGACAGGGGGGCCTATGGCTACACCTTC. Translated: CASTDRGAYGYTF.